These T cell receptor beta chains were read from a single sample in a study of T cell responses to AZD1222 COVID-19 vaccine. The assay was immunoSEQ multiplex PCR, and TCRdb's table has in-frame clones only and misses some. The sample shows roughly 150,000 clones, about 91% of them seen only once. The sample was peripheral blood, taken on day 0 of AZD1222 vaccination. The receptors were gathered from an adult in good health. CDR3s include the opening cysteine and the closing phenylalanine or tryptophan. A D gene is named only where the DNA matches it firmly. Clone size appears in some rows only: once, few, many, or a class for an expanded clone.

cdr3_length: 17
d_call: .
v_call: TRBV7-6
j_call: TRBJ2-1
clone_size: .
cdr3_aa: CASSLGATRLVGNEQFF
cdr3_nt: TGTGCCAGCAGCTTAGGGGCCACGAGACTAGTGGGCAATGAGCAGTTCTTC

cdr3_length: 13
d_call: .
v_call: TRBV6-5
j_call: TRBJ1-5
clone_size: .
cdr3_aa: CASRPPGDQPQHF
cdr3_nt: TGTGCCAGCAGACCCCCAGGGGATCAGCCCCAGCATTTT

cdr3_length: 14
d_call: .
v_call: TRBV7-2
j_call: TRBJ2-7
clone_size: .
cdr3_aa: CASSSLPESYEQYF
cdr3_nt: TGTGCCAGCAGTTCCCTTCCGGAGTCCTACGAGCAGTACTTC

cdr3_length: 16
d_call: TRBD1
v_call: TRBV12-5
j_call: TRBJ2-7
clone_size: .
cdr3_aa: CASGQDPGGFRREQYF
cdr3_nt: TGTGCTAGTGGCCAGGACCCAGGGGGCTTTCGTCGCGAGCAGTACTTC

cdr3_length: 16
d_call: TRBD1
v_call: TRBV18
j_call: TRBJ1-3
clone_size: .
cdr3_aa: CASSPSGQNSGNTIYF
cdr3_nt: TGTGCCAGCTCACCTTCGGGACAGAACTCTGGAAACACCATATATTTT

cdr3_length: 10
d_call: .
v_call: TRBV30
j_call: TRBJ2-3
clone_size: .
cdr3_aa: CAWGGNTQYF
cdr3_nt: TGTGCCTGGGGTGGGAATACGCAGTATTTT

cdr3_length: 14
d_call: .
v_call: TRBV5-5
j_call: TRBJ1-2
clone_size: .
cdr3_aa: CASRGEDSYYGYTF
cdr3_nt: TGTGCCAGCAGGGGGGAGGATAGCTACTATGGCTACACCTTC

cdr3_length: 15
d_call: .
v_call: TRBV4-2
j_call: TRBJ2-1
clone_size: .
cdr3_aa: CASSQVEGAIQEQFF
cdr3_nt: TGTGCCAGCAGCCAAGTCGAGGGCGCAATACAGGAGCAGTTCTTC

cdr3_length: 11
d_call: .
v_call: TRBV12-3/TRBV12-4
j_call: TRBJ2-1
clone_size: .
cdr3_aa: CAWWVGNEQFF
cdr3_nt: TGTGCATGGTGGGTGGGCAATGAGCAGTTCTTC

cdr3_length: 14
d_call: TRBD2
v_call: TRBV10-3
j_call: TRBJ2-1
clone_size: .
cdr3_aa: CAISDGGSESEQFF
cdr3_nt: TGTGCCATCAGCGACGGGGGGAGCGAGAGTGAGCAGTTCTTC

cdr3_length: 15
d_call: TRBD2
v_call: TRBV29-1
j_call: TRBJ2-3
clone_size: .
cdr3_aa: CSANLLAGGPSTQYF
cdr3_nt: TGCAGCGCCAATTTACTAGCGGGAGGGCCTAGTACGCAGTATTTT

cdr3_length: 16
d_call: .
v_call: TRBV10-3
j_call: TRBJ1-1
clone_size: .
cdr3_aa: CAISDPRRPMNTEAFF
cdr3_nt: TGTGCCATCAGTGACCCGCGGCGGCCTATGAACACTGAAGCTTTCTTT

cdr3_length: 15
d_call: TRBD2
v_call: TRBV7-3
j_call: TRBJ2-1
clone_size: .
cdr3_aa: CASSSTGLAINEQFF
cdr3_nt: TGTGCCAGCAGCTCAACGGGACTAGCTATCAATGAGCAGTTCTTC

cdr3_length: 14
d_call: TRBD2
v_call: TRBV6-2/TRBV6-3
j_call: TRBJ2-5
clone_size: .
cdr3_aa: CASSLLAGRETQYF
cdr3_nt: TGTGCCAGCAGTCTGTTAGCGGGACGAGAGACCCAGTACTTC

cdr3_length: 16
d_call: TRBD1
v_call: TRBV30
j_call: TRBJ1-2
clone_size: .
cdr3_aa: CAWSVHWTGRLSGYTF
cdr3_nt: TGTGCCTGGAGTGTACATTGGACAGGGCGCCTTTCGGGCTACACCTTC

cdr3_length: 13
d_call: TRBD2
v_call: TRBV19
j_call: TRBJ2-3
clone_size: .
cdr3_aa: CASSKRDTDTQYF
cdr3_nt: TGTGCCAGTAGTAAGCGGGACACAGATACGCAGTATTTT

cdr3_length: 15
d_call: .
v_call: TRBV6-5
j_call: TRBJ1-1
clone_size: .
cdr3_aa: CASSYGGRRNTEAFF
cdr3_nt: TGTGCCAGCAGTTACGGGGGGCGCAGGAACACTGAAGCTTTCTTT

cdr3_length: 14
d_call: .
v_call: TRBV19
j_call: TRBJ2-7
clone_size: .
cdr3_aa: CASSSGTDSGEQYF
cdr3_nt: TGTGCCAGTAGTAGTGGTACCGATTCGGGCGAGCAGTACTTC

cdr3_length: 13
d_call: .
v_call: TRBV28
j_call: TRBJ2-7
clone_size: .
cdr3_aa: CASRQDRYYEQYF
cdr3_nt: TGTGCCAGCAGACAGGACAGATACTACGAGCAGTACTTC

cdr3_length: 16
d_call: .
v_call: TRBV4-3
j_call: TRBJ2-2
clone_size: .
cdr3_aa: CASSQERLAATGELFF
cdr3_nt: TGCGCCAGCAGCCAAGAGAGGTTAGCGGCAACCGGGGAGCTGTTTTTT

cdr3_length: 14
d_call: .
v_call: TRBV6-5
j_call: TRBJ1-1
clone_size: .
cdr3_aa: CASSYGATNSEAFF
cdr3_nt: TGTGCCAGCAGTTACGGGGCCACCAACTCTGAAGCTTTCTTT

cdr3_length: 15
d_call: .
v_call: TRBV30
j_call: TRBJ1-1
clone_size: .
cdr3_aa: CAGVNRFGHHTEAFF
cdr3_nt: TGTGCCGGGGTCAACCGATTTGGGCACCACACTGAAGCTTTCTTT

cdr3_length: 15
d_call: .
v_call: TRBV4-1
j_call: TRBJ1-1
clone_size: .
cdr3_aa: CASSLPGVVNTEAFF
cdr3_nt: TGCGCCAGCAGCCTCCCCGGAGTTGTGAACACTGAAGCTTTCTTT

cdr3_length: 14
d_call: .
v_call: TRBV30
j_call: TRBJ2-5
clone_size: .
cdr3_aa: CAWSGTASKETQYF
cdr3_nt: TGTGCCTGGAGTGGGACAGCATCGAAAGAGACCCAGTACTTC

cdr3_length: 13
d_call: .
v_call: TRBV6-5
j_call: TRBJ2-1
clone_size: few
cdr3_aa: CASTPEFYNEQFF
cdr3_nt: TGTGCCAGCACCCCGGAGTTCTACAATGAGCAGTTCTTC

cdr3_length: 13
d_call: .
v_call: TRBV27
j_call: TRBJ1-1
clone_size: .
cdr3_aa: CASSRLDRTEAFF
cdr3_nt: TGTGCCAGCAGCCGCCTTGATCGCACTGAAGCTTTCTTT

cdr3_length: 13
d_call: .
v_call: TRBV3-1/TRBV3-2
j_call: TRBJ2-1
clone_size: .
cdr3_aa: CASSQVLGGEQFF
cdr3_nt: TGTGCCAGCAGCCAAGTTTTGGGAGGTGAGCAGTTCTTC

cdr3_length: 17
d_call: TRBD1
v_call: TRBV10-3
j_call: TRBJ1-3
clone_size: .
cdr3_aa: CAISEARDRGTRNTIYF
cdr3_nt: TGTGCCATCAGTGAGGCCCGGGACAGGGGGACCAGAAACACCATATATTTT

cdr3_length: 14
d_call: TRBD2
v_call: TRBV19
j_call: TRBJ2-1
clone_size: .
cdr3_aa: CASSMGAGVNEQFF
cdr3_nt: TGTGCCAGTAGTATGGGAGCGGGAGTAAACGAGCAGTTCTTC

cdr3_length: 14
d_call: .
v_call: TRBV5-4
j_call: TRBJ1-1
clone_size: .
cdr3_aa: CASSPAVIGSEAFF
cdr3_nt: TGTGCCAGCAGCCCGGCTGTGATTGGGTCTGAAGCTTTCTTT

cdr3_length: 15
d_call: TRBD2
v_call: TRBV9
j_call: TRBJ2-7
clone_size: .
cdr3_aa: CASSVNPSGSYEQYF
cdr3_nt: TGTGCCAGCAGCGTAAACCCTAGCGGGAGTTACGAGCAGTACTTC

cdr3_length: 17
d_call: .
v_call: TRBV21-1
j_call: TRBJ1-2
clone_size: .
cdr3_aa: CASSKDPVRAPTYGYTF
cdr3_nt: TGTGCCAGCAGCAAAGATCCAGTTAGGGCTCCAACCTATGGCTACACCTTC

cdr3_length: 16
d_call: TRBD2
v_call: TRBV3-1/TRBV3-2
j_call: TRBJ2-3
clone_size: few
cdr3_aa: CASSPIAGPGTDTQYF
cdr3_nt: TGTGCCAGCAGCCCCATAGCGGGCCCTGGCACAGATACGCAGTATTTT

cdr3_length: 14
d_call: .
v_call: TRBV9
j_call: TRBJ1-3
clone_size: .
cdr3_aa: CASSDHLRGGAIYF
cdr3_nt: TGTGCCAGCAGCGATCACCTCCGAGGAGGGGCCATATATTTT